The clone carrying this TCR beta chain has just a few counts. What it binds is unknown. The data belong to a study of T cells in Graves' hyperthyroidism and ophthalmopathy. General observations from the study: Among thyroid clonotypes expanded above 0.001, most also appeared in blood. Model predictions of ophthalmopathy came a median 6.5 months before onset. Separating ophthalmopathy from stable hyperthyroidism was achieved by a 13 V-J model.

RNA transcripts gave rise to amplified TCR beta CDR3 regions. An initial round of RT-PCR targeting the TCR CDR3 relied on the HTBI primer set. Each CDR3 protein gets one entry after TCRdb re-called the multiplex PCR reads with MiXCR. This table holds 500,000 or so distinct CDR3 sequences, about 15% found once. Exclusion criteria comprised uncontrolled infection, other autoimmune disease, pregnancy or lactation. Germline assignment: CDR1 MNHEY and CDR2 SVGEGT. Trimming removed 4 bases at V and 15 bases at J, with 19 bases between. The CDR3 extends over 13 amino acids. This TCR derives from a woman younger than 30 with Graves' ophthalmopathy. The chain couples TRBV6-2 or TRBV6-3 to TRBJ1-5; weak D call: TRBD1 (6 bases). Sequencing input: blood. The CDR3 loop is CASSSPPRGRWHF. The CDR3 DNA follows: TGTGCCAGCAGTTCCCCCCCCAGGGGACGGTGGCATTTT.